The 8 T cell receptor beta chains reported below all come from one sample, sequenced in a study of identical twins. MiXCR, run by TCRdb on the 5' RACE reads, gives a single entry per CDR3 protein. Of about 690,000 distinct CDR3 sequences in the sample, approximately 6% were seen once. Source material: naive T cells sorted from blood. Receptors originate from a man younger than 35 in good health.

This clonotype was seen many times. This chain links TRBV20-1 with TRBJ2-7; D is ambiguous. Germline CDR1 and CDR2: DFQATT and SNEGSKA (reference sequence). The CDR3 spans 14 residues. The V and J ends lost 0 bases and 3 bases respectively, with 12 bases between them. CDR3 region: CSARDEKDCYEQYV. The CDR3 nucleotides are TGCAGTGCTAGAGATGAAAAAGATTGCTACGAGCAGTACGTC.

In this sample, this clonotype turned up a few times. The chain joins TRBV5-1 to TRBJ2-1; 10 bases are a match to TRBD2. After removal of 0 bases from V and 12 bases from J, the junction contained 6 bases not matched to a gene. Germline V CDR1 and CDR2: SGHRS, YFSETQ. This CDR3 is built from 14 residues. This CDR3 is CASSLASSGSLQFF. The CDR3, as DNA: TGCGCCAGCAGCTTGGCCTCTAGCGGGAGTTTGCAGTTCTTC.

This clonotype was observed at least ten times. The chain combines TRBV10-3 with TRBJ2-1; 7 bases are shared with TRBD2. This CDR3 spans 16 amino acids. The V gene end was trimmed by 0 bases and the J gene end by 7 bases; junction bases not matched to a gene: 9. The germline gives CDR1 ENHRY, CDR2 SYGVKD. The CDR3 bases are TGTGCCATCAGTGAGTCGGTTCGGGGGGTGCCGAATGAGCAGTTCTTC. Translating gives CAISESVRGVPNEQFF.

Points on this clonotype: A much larger clone lies a single base off, so this may be a read error. V usage is TRBV7-9 and J usage is TRBJ2-5; D remains unclear. Germline V gene data show CDR1 as SEHNR and CDR2 as FQNEAQ (reference sequence). V lost 10 bases, J lost 2 bases, and 14 bases lay in between. The CDR3 has 13 amino acids. Written as DNA, the CDR3 is TGTGCCACAAGGACCGACGCTCAAGAGACCCAGTACTTC. Protein: CATRTDAQETQYF.

The V and J genes are TRBV20-1 and TRBJ2-1; D is unresolved. CDR1 is DFQATT and CDR2 is SNEGSKA in the germline V gene (reference sequence). The CDR3 length is 15 residues. The V end lost 3 bases, the J end lost 0 bases, and 12 bases lay between the germline ends. The CDR3 is CSASVGLGSYNEQFF. Here the CDR3 DNA reads TGCAGTGCTAGTGTCGGTCTCGGCTCCTACAATGAGCAGTTCTTC.

In its sample, this clonotype was seen a few times. The chain recombines TRBV6-2 or TRBV6-3 with TRBJ1-5; D ambiguous. The CDR3 contains 13 residues. Trimming took 6 bases from V and 0 from J, leaving 6 bases between them. Per germline, CDR1 MNHEY and CDR2 SVGEGT. The CDR3 here is CASRGFSNQPQHF. Written as DNA, the CDR3 is TGTGCCAGCAGGGGTTTTAGCAATCAGCCCCAGCATTTT.

This clonotype was picked up many times. The chain couples TRBV4-3 to TRBJ2-7; TRBD1 or TRBD2 may be the D gene (5 bases each). This CDR3 comprises 15 residues. Trimming removed 3 bases at V and 4 bases at J, with 16 bases between. Germline-derived CDR1 and CDR2 are LGHNA and YSLEER. In nucleotides, the CDR3 is TGCGCCAGCAGCCACTCCGGGGCTATAGAATACGAGCAGTACTTC. This encodes CASSHSGAIEYEQYF.

This clonotype was observed many times. The V call is TRBV12-3 or TRBV12-4, the J call TRBJ1-1, with D tentatively TRBD1 (5 bases). Trimming took 1 base from V and 11 from J, leaving 11 bases between them. The CDR3 sequence is 12 residues long. CDR3 coding DNA: TGTGCCAGCAGTTTAGTTCGCCAGGGTGCTTTCTTT. Its protein is CASSLVRQGAFF.